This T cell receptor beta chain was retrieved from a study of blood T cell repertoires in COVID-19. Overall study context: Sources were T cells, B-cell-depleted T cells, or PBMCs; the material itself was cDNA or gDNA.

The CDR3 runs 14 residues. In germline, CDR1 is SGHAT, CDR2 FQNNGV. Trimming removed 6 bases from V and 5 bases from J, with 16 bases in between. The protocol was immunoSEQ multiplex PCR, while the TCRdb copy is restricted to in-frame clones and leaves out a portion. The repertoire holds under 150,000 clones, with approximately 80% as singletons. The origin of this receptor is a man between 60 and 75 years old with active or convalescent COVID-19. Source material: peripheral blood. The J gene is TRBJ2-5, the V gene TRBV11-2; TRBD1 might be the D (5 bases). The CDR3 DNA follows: TGTGCCAGCAGTCCGCCCCCGACAGCCGAGACCCAGTACTTC. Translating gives CASSPPPTAETQYF.